Presented here are 15 T cell receptor beta chains from one specimen sequenced in a study of cytomegalovirus exposure and HLA in healthy donors. The PCR employed 60 Vbeta primers together with 13 Jbeta primers. Assay: immunoSEQ multiplex PCR; the TCRdb copy retains only in-frame clones and omits some. The sample shows about 150,000 clones, approximately 80% of them seen only once. What was sequenced was PBMCs. The source is a man between 35 and 55 years old in good health and CMV-seropositive.

The chain carries TRBV18 and TRBJ1-1, with TRBD1 identical over 11 bases. The CDR3 totals 17 residues. The J segment lost 4 bases and the V segment lost 3 bases, leaving 10 bases of the junction unmatched. Germline V lookup: CDR1 KGHSH, CDR2 LQKENI. In DNA form, the CDR3 reads TGTGCCAGCTCACCGGGACAGGGGGTATATCGGTTCACTGAAGCTTTCTTT. Translation gives CASSPGQGVYRFTEAFF.

The chain uses TRBV27 and TRBJ2-3; 7 bases line up with TRBD2. Losses at the gene ends were 2 bases for V and 3 bases for J; bases not matched to a gene: 5. The germline V gene encodes CDR1 MNHEY and CDR2 SMNVEV (reference sequence). The CDR3 runs to 15 residues. The DNA for the CDR3 is TGTGCCAGCAGTTTAGGCGGGAGTGGTACAGATACGCAGTATTTT. It specifies CASSLGGSGTDTQYF.

The J gene is TRBJ1-2, the V gene TRBV19; the D is unclear. Trimming stripped 0 bases from V and 4 bases from J, with 9 bases between. CDR3 length: 14 residues. CDR1 and CDR2 from the germline V gene are LNHDA and SQIVND (reference sequence). CDR3 bases: TGTGCCAGTAGTATAGAGGGCTCCCTCTATGGCTACACCTTC. It encodes CASSIEGSLYGYTF.

This chain connects TRBV27 to TRBJ1-3, with a possible D match to TRBD1 (5 bases). In germline, CDR1 is MNHEY, CDR2 SMNVEV (reference sequence). The CDR3 runs 18 residues. The ends were cut back, 3 bases at V and 0 bases at J, with 18 bases in the middle. The CDR3 DNA reads as TGTGCCAGCAGTTTTACTCCGAACAGGCAATTCTCTGGAAACACCATATATTTT. This sequence encodes CASSFTPNRQFSGNTIYF.

The chain employs TRBV7-9 and TRBJ2-2; D is ambiguous. Germline V gene sequence: CDR1 SEHNR, CDR2 FQNEAQ (reference sequence). The V end was cut by 3 bases, the J end by 2 bases, with 4 bases between. The CDR3 totals 13 residues. The CDR3 DNA sequence: TGTGCCAGCAGCTTCTTAAACACCGGGGAGCTGTTTTTT. This translates into CASSFLNTGELFF.

The chain employs TRBV4-2 and TRBJ2-6; TRBD1 matches at 9 bases. V was clipped by 0 bases and J by 1 base; unmatched bases: 4. The CDR3 contains 18 residues. Germline CDR1 LGHNA, CDR2 YNFKEQ. The CDR3 sequence is CASSQERTGVSGANVLTF. In DNA, the CDR3 is TGTGCCAGCAGCCAAGAGAGGACAGGGGTATCTGGGGCCAACGTCCTGACTTTC.

The rearrangement uses TRBV9 and TRBJ1-3; weak D call: TRBD1 (5 bases). Between the trimmed V and J ends, which lost 2 bases and 4 bases, there was a span of 13 bases. CDR3 length: 15 amino acids. Germline lookup yields CDR1 SGDLS and CDR2 YYNGEE. CDR3 in amino acids: CASSVRPGLGNTIYF. The CDR3 DNA sequence: TGTGCCAGCAGCGTCAGACCGGGACTCGGAAACACCATATATTTT.

The rearrangement links TRBV10-1 to TRBJ2-2; D uncertain. V lost 0 bases to trimming and J lost 0 bases, with 8 bases between them. The V gene's germline CDR1 is WNHNN and CDR2 SYGVQD (reference sequence). This CDR3 is built from 16 residues. CDR3 loop: CASSESTTPNTGELFF. The CDR3 bases are TGCGCCAGCAGTGAGTCGACGACTCCGAACACCGGGGAGCTGTTTTTT.

V gene TRBV5-4 combines with J gene TRBJ1-1; no firm D call. Trimming pared 0 bases from V and 4 bases from J, leaving 16 bases between. This CDR3 has 16 residues. Per the germline V gene, CDR1 is SGHNT and CDR2 is YYREEE (reference sequence). The CDR3 sequence is CASSLDITAMGTEAFF. DNA for the CDR3: TGTGCCAGCAGCTTGGATATCACAGCCATGGGCACTGAAGCTTTCTTT. Filled out from reference TRBV5-4 and TRBJ1-1, the complete variable domain reads ETGVTQSPTHLIKTRGQQVTLRCSSQSGHNTVSWYQQALGQGPQFIFQYYREEENGRGNFPPRFSGLQFPNYSSELNVNALELDDSALYLCASSLDITAMGTEAFFGQGTRLTVV.

The chain joins TRBV27 to TRBJ2-7; the D gene is possibly TRBD2 (5 bases). CDR1 and CDR2 from the germline V gene are MNHEY and SMNVEV (reference sequence). The CDR3 has 15 amino acids. V shed 6 bases and J shed 2 bases, with 17 bases lying between them. For the CDR3, the DNA is TGTGCCAGCAGGTGGCGTGCGGGTCATCCCTACGAGCAGTACTTC. Amino acid sequence: CASRWRAGHPYEQYF.

The rearrangement joins TRBV5-1 to TRBJ1-4; perhaps TRBD1 as D (6 bases). The V gene's germline CDR1 is SGHRS and CDR2 YFSETQ. The germline V and J ends were trimmed by 4 bases and 8 bases, with 15 bases remaining between them. The CDR3 runs to 14 residues. CDR3: CASSPDRTQEKLFF. The CDR3 region has the DNA TGCGCCAGCAGCCCCGACAGGACGCAAGAAAAACTGTTTTTT.

V gene TRBV18 combines with J gene TRBJ2-7; D perhaps matches TRBD2 (6 bases). There are 13 residues in the CDR3. Germline V lookup: CDR1 KGHSH, CDR2 LQKENI. V was shortened by 6 bases and J by 6 bases, with 15 bases between the two germline ends. CDR3 loop: CASSSGDGGEQYF. The CDR3 DNA follows: TGTGCCAGCTCCTCGGGGGACGGGGGCGAGCAGTACTTC.

The CDR3 region has the DNA TGTGCCATCAGTGGGGGACTAGCGGGAGACGGGGAGCTGTTTTTT. Translating gives CAISGGLAGDGELFF. The chain uses TRBV10-3 and TRBJ2-2, with 14 bases aligning to TRBD2. The germline V gene has CDR1 ENHRY and CDR2 SYGVKD. Trimming took 4 bases from V and 7 from J; bases not matched to a gene: 2. CDR3 length: 15 residues.

This rearrangement joins TRBV7-9 to TRBJ1-6; possibly TRBD1 for D (6 bases). Germline V gives CDR1 SEHNR, CDR2 FQNEAQ (reference sequence). V gave up 5 bases and J gave up 5 bases, with 10 bases separating them. The CDR3 contains 14 residues. CDR3 nucleotide sequence: TGTGCCAGCAGCGCCGGGACACATAATTCACCCCTCCACTTT. Protein: CASSAGTHNSPLHF.

This clone was found once. The genes are TRBV7-9 and TRBJ2-3; 11 bases match TRBD1. After removal of 3 bases from V and 11 bases from J, the junction contained 7 bases not matched to a gene. CDR1 is SEHNR, CDR2 FQNEAQ, per germline (reference sequence). The CDR3 sequence is 14 residues long. DNA of the CDR3: TGTGCCAGCAGCTTGGGGACAGGGGGGTACGGGCAGTATTTT. Protein: CASSLGTGGYGQYF.